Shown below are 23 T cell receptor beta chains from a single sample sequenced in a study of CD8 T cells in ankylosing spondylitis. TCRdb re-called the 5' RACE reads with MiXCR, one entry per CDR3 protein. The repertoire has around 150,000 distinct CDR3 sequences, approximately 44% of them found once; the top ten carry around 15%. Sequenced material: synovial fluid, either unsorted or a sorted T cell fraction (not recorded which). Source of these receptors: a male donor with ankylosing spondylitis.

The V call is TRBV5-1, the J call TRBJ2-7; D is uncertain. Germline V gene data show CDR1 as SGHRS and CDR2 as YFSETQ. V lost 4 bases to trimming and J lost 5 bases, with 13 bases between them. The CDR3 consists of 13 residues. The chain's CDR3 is CASSPWWRDEQYF. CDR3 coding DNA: TGCGCCAGCAGCCCGTGGTGGCGCGACGAGCAGTACTTC.

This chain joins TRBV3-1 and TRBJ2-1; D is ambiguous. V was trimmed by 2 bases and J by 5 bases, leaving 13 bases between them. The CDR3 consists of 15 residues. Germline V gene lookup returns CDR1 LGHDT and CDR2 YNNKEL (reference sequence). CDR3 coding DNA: TGTGCCAGCAGCCAACCGACCCAGCCACACAATGAGCAGTTCTTC. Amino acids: CASSQPTQPHNEQFF.

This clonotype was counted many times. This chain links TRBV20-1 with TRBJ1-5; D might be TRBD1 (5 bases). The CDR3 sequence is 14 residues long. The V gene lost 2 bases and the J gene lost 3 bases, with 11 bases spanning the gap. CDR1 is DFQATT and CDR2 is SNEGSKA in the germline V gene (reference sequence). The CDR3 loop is CSARSRDDNQPQHF. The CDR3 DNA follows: TGCAGTGCTAGAAGCAGGGATGACAATCAGCCCCAGCATTTT.

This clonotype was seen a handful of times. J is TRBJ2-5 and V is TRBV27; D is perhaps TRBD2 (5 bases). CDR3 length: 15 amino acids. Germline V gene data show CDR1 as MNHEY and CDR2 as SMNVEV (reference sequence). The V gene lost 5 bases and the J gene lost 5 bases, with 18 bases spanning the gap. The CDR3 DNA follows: TGTGCCAGCAGTGTATTAGGGCTAGCCTACGAGACCCAGTACTTC. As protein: CASSVLGLAYETQYF.

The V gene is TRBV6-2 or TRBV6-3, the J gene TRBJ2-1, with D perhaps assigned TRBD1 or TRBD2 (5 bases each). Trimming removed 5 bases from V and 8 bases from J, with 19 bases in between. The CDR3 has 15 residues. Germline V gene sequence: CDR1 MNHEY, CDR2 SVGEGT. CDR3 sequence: CASSPGRRRAHEQFF. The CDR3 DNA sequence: TGTGCCAGCAGTCCGGGACGGAGAAGGGCCCATGAGCAGTTCTTC.

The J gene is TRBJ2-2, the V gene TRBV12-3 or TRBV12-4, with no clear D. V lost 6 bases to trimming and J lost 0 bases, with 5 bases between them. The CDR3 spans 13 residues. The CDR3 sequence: CASRTTNTGELFF. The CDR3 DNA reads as TGTGCCAGCAGGACCACGAACACCGGGGAGCTGTTTTTT.

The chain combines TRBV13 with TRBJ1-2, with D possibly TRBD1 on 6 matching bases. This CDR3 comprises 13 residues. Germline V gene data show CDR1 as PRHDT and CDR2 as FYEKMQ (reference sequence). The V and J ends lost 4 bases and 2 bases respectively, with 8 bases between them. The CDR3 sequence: CASSSQGNYGYTF. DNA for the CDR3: TGTGCCAGCAGCTCTCAGGGGAACTATGGCTACACCTTC.

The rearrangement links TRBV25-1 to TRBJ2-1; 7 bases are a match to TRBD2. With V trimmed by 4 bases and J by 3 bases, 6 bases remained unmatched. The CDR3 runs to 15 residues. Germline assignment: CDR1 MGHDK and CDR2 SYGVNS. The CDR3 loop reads CASSGGLSYYNEQFF. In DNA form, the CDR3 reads TGTGCCAGCAGTGGGGGACTATCCTACTACAATGAGCAGTTCTTC.

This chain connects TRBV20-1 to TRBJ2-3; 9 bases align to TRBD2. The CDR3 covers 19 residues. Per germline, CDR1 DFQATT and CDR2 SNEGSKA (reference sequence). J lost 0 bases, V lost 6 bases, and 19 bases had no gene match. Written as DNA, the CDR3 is TGCAGTGCCCCGCCTGGGCCTAGCGGGGAGATTTCTAGCACAGATACGCAGTATTTT. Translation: CSAPPGPSGEISSTDTQYF.

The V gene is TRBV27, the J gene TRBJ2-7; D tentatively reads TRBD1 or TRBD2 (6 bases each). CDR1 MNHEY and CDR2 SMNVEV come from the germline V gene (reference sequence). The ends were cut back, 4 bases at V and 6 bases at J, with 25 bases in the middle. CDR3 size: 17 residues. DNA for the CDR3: TGTGCCAGCAGTTCGGACAGACCGGGACTTAGCCCTCTCGAGCAGTACTTC. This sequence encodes CASSSDRPGLSPLEQYF.

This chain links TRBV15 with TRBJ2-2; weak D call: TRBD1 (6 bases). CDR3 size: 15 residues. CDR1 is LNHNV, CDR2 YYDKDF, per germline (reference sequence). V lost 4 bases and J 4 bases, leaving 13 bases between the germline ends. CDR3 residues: CATSTGQRVTGELFF. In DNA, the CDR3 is TGTGCCACCAGCACCGGACAGAGGGTCACCGGGGAGCTGTTTTTT.

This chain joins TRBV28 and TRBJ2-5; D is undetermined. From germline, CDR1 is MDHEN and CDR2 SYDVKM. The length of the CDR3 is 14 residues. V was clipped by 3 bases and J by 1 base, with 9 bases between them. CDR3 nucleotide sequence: TGTGCCAGCAGTTTCCTGTCAGGCCAAGAGACCCAGTACTTC. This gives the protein CASSFLSGQETQYF.

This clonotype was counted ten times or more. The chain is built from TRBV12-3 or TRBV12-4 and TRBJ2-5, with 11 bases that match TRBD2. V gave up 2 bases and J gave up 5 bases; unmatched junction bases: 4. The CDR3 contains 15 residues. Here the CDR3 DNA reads TGTGCCAGCAGTTTAACTAGCGGGAGTGGGGAGACCCAGTACTTC. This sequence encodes CASSLTSGSGETQYF.

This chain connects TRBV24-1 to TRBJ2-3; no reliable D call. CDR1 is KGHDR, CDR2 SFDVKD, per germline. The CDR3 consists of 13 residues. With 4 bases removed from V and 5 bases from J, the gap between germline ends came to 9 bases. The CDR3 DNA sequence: TGTGCCACCAGTGACCCCATGGGAGATACGCAGTATTTT. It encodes CATSDPMGDTQYF.

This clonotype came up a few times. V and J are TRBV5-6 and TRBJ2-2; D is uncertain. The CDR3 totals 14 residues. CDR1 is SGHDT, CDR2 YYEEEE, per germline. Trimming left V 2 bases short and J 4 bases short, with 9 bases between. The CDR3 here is CASSLSESTGELFF. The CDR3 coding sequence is TGTGCCAGCAGCTTATCTGAATCCACCGGGGAGCTGTTTTTT.

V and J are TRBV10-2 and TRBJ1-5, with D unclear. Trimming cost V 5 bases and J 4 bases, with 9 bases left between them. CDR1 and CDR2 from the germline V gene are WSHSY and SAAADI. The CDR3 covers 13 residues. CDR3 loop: CASSLRTNQPQHF. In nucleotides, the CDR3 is TGCGCCAGCAGTCTCCGGACTAATCAGCCCCAGCATTTT.

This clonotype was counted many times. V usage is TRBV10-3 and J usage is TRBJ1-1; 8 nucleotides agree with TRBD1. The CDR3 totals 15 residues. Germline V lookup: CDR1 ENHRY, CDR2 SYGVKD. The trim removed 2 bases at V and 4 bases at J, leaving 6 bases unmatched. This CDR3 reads CAISEDRGPSTEAFF. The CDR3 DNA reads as TGTGCCATCAGTGAGGACAGGGGTCCGAGCACTGAAGCTTTCTTT.

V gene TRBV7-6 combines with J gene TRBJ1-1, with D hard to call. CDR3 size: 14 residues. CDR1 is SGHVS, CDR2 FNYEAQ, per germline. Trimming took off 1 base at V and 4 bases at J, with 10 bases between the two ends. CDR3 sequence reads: CASSLGAPGTEAFF. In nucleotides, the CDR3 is TGTGCCAGCAGCTTAGGGGCCCCGGGCACTGAAGCTTTCTTT.

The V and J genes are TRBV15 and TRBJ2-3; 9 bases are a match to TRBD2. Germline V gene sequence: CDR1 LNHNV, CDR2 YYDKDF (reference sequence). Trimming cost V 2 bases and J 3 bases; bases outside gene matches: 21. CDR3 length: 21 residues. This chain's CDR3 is CATSRPSLEWREGHWTDTQYF. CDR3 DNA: TGTGCCACCAGCAGACCATCCCTGGAGTGGCGGGAGGGCCATTGGACAGATACGCAGTATTTT.

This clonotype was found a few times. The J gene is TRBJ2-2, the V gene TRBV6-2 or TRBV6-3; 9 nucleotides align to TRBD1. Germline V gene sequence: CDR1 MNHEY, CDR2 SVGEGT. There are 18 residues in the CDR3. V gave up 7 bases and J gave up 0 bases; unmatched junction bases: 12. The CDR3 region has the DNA TGTGCCAGCACCCTCCACCGGGACAGGGCCGCGAACACCGGGGAGCTGTTTTTT. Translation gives CASTLHRDRAANTGELFF.

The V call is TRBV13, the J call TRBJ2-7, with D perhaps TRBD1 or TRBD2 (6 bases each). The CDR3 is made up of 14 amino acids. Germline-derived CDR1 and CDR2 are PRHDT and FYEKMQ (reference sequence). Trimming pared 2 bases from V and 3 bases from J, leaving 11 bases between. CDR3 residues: CASSLRGVNYEQYF. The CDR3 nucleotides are TGTGCCAGCAGCTTAAGGGGGGTAAACTACGAGCAGTACTTC.

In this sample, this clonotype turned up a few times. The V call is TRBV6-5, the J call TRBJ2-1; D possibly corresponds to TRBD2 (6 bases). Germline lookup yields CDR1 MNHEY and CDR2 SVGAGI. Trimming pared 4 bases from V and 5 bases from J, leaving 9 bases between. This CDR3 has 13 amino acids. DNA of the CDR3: TGTGCCAGCAGTTGGGGACTTGACAATGAGCAGTTCTTC. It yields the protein CASSWGLDNEQFF.

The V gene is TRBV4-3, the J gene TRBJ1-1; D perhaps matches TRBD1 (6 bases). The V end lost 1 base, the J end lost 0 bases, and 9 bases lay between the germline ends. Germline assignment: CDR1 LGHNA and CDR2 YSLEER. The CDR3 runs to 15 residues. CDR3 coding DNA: TGCGCCAGCAGCCAAGGAGGACAGTTGAACACTGAAGCTTTCTTT. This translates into CASSQGGQLNTEAFF.